The following is a T cell receptor beta chain sequence with its context. Its antigen target is currently unknown. The sample holds no much larger clone one base away, and base qualities are not on file. Patients with a history of autoimmune disease or receiving systemic immunosuppression were excluded from the trial. In every dose cohort, peripheral blood was drawn for TCR sequencing at baseline, cycle 4 day 1, and cycle 7 day 1. The samples were taken from a phase I, first-in-human, multicenter, open-label dose-escalation trial of ivuxolimab. Adults with locally advanced or metastatic head and neck squamous cell, hepatocellular, melanoma or renal cell carcinoma were enrolled in the trial. Before TCR sequencing, CD4+ T cells and CD8+ T cells were sorted from peripheral blood as separate populations. These data come from a study of OX40 agonist ivuxolimab in advanced cancers. Concerning the study at large: The costimulatory receptor OX40 (CD134) was targeted by ivuxolimab, a fully human IgG2 agonistic monoclonal antibody. Intravenous ivuxolimab was administered to patients every 2 weeks at six dose levels: 0.01, 0.1, 0.3, 1.5, 3 and 10 mg/kg. Of the roughly 51 patients in dose escalation, about 20 had hepatocellular carcinoma, some 15 had melanoma, 9 had renal cell carcinoma and 9 had head and neck cancer. In the dose-escalation cohort, nearly 85% of patients were male, and the mean age was around 65 years with a range of about 23 to 79. Patients were allowed to have had prior anti-PD-1, anti-PD-L1 or anti-CTLA-4 therapy, and 30% to 50% of the dose-escalation patients had previously received checkpoint inhibitors. Partial responses were achieved by three dose-escalation patients, of whom one had hepatocellular carcinoma and two had cutaneous melanoma. The purpose of peripheral TCRbeta sequencing was to test whether ivuxolimab changed TCR sequence diversity and led to clonal T-cell expansion. The paper reports the monotherapy dose-escalation portion (N of about 52 patients) of the phase I ivuxolimab trial. The paper as a whole reports these results and caveats: After ivuxolimab, CD8+ T cells had more expanded clones than CD4+ T cells on average. In partial responders in the 0.1-3.0 mg/kg groups, normalized peripheral clonal expansion was found to be among the lowest, especially among CD8+ T cells. Low levels of normalized T-cell clonal expansion were also seen in some patients who did not respond. At doses from 0.1 to 3.0 mg/kg, clonal expansion was seen in both CD4+ and CD8+ blood T cells between baseline and week 6. Which antigens the clonally expanded peripheral T cells were specific for was not determined.

The CDR3, from cysteine to phenylalanine, totals 19 residues. CDR3 DNA is the only sequence kept; it has 57 bases, read in frame from the first base. The germline V gene encodes CDR1 LNHDA and CDR2 SQIVND (reference sequence). At the junction V is shortened by 3 bases and J by 2 bases; bases outside the gene matches: 17. Genomic DNA was extracted from sorted cells for sequencing of the TCRbeta CDR3 region. The immunoSEQ Assay was used for sequencing of TCRbeta CDR3 regions. TCRdb mirrors the immuneACCESS table, restricted to in-frame sequences. Some clones are absent from its copies; in checked studies, under half trace to an unresolved V gene, and the reason for the others is unknown. The sample table lists 50,000 to 75,000 clones, approximately 93% of them with a count of one. The ten largest clones represent approximately 19% of the sample.

The source of this sequence is an adult with an advanced solid tumor such as melanoma, head and neck, liver or kidney cancer. The sample was CD4+ or CD8+ T cells sorted from blood, taken in a trial of the OX40 agonist ivuxolimab. The chain joins TRBV19 to TRBJ2-5; 8 central bases correspond to TRBD2. Here is the DNA: TGTGCCAGTAGTATGGATCCTAGCGGGTGGAATAGGTTTCAAGAGACCCAGTACTTC. The translation is CASSMDPSGWNRFQETQYF. The reference TRBV19 and TRBJ2-5 proteins fill in what lies around the CDR3, so the full variable domain reads DGGITQSPKYLFRKEGQNVTLSCEQNLNHDAMYWYRQDPGQGLRLIYYSQIVNDFQKGDIAEGYSVSREKKESFPLTVTSAQKNPTAFYLCASSMDPSGWNRFQETQYFGPGTRLLVL.